One and the same sample provided the 12 T cell receptor beta chains below, sequenced in a study of T cells in Graves' hyperthyroidism and ophthalmopathy. The CDR3 regions of TCR beta were amplified from RNA transcripts. The HTBI set primed first-round TCR CDR3 RT-PCR. MiXCR, run by TCRdb on the multiplex PCR reads, gives a single entry per CDR3 protein. This table holds under 750,000 distinct CDR3 sequences, about 19% found once. The sequenced sample consisted of blood. Receptors were obtained from a woman aged 50 to 60 with Graves' hyperthyroidism that later progressed to Graves' ophthalmopathy.

This clonotype was counted many times. The chain employs TRBV11-2 and TRBJ2-5; a weak D match, TRBD2 (5 bases). CDR3 length: 16 amino acids. V lost 1 base and J 4 bases, leaving 16 bases between the germline ends. Germline assignment: CDR1 SGHAT and CDR2 FQNNGV. DNA for the CDR3: TGTGCCAGCAGCTTAGCAAGGGCCCTTGGGAGAGAGACCCAGTACTTC. It encodes CASSLARALGRETQYF.

At least ten counts were recorded for this clonotype. This chain uses TRBV7-8 with TRBJ1-2; D not certain. Trimming shortened V by 5 bases and J by 7 bases, and 20 bases separated the two germline ends. CDR3 length: 15 amino acids. Germline CDR1 SGHVS, CDR2 FQNEAQ. In DNA form, the CDR3 reads TGTGCCAGCAGCCTAATTGGGCCGCGGGCGAGTGGCTACACCTTC. This gives the protein CASSLIGPRASGYTF.

This clonotype was seen more than once but under ten times. The chain's CDR3 is CASSPFSEGSEQFF. CDR3 DNA sequence: TGTGCCAGCTCACCATTCTCGGAGGGGAGTGAGCAGTTCTTC. This sequence joins TRBV18 and TRBJ2-1, with D possibly being TRBD2 (6 bases). This CDR3 has 14 amino acids. Trimming left V 2 bases short and J 9 bases short, with 14 bases between. Germline CDR1 is KGHSH and CDR2 is LQKENI.

V is TRBV24-1 and J is TRBJ2-1; D gene uncertain. Germline V gives CDR1 KGHDR, CDR2 SFDVKD. Deletions cut 1 base from V and 10 bases from J, with 13 bases between. The CDR3 covers 14 residues. CDR3 amino acids: CATSDFRLGREQFF. The CDR3 bases are TGTGCCACCAGTGATTTTAGGCTAGGCAGAGAGCAGTTCTTC.

This clonotype was recorded a few times. The CDR3 here is CASSPRQSRYGYTF. CDR3 nucleotides: TGTGCCAGCAGCCCGCGACAGTCCCGCTATGGCTACACCTTC. The chain is built from TRBV14 and TRBJ1-2, with a possible D match to TRBD1 (5 bases). The V gene lost 4 bases and the J gene lost 4 bases, with 13 bases spanning the gap. Germline V gene data show CDR1 as SGHDN and CDR2 as FVKESK. The CDR3 loop spans 14 amino acids.

This clonotype appeared a few times. The rearrangement links TRBV12-3 or TRBV12-4 to TRBJ2-3; 11 bases line up with TRBD2. The ends lost 5 bases at V and 0 bases at J; junction bases unmatched: 7. The CDR3 totals 17 residues. The CDR3 sequence: CASSPSSGGISTDTQYF. The DNA for the CDR3 is TGTGCCAGCAGTCCATCTAGCGGGGGGATTAGCACAGATACGCAGTATTTT.

This clonotype was detected ten times or more. This chain links TRBV2 with TRBJ1-2, with D perhaps matching TRBD1 (5 bases). The CDR3 totals 12 residues. V gave up 8 bases and J gave up 1 base, with 8 bases separating them. The germline V gene has CDR1 SNHLY and CDR2 FYNNEI. This CDR3 reads CASHRNNYGYTF. DNA of the CDR3: TGTGCCAGCCACAGGAATAACTATGGCTACACCTTC.

This clonotype was observed many times. The chain couples TRBV3-1 to TRBJ1-2; D not resolved. This CDR3 region has 13 residues. Germline values: CDR1 LGHDT, CDR2 YNNKEL (reference sequence). Trimming took 2 bases from V and 7 from J, leaving 11 bases between them. The CDR3 reads CASSQFPPGGYTF. CDR3 nucleotides: TGTGCCAGCAGCCAATTTCCGCCGGGTGGCTACACCTTC. The complete variable domain, with remaining parts taken from reference TRBV3-1 and TRBJ1-2, reads DTAVSQTPKYLVTQMGNDKSIKCEQNLGHDTMYWYKQDSKKFLKIMFSYNNKELIINETVPNRFSPKSPDKAHLNLHINSLELGDSAVYFCASSQFPPGGYTFGSGTRLTVV.

The chain employs TRBV18 and TRBJ2-3; D unclear. V lost 2 bases, J lost 6 bases, and 12 bases lay in between. CDR3 length equals 14 residues. Per germline, CDR1 KGHSH and CDR2 LQKENI. CDR3 DNA: TGTGCCAGCTCACCAGGGCAGCCCGGCGATACGCAGTATTTT. Amino acids: CASSPGQPGDTQYF.

This clonotype has only a few counts. V usage is TRBV7-6 and J usage is TRBJ1-1, with a weak D call TRBD1 (5 bases). The CDR3 sequence is 12 residues long. Trimming stripped 2 bases from V and 7 bases from J, with 8 bases between. Looked up from germline, CDR1 is SGHVS and CDR2 is FNYEAQ. As DNA, the CDR3 is TGTGCCAGCAGCTTATGGGGGGGTGAAGCTTTCTTT. This translates into CASSLWGGEAFF.

The chain has TRBV13 and TRBJ1-1, with D tentatively TRBD1 (5 bases). This CDR3 has 17 amino acids. Germline V gene sequence: CDR1 PRHDT, CDR2 FYEKMQ (reference sequence). Trimming took off 0 bases at V and 4 bases at J, with 18 bases between the two ends. As DNA, the CDR3 is TGTGCCAGCAGCTTAGGGGTCGTGGGGCGCTCGAGCACTGAAGCTTTCTTT. Amino acids: CASSLGVVGRSSTEAFF. Looking up the rest from reference TRBV13 and TRBJ1-1 gives the full variable domain: AAGVIQSPRHLIKEKRETATLKCYPIPRHDTVYWYQQGPGQDPQFLISFYEKMQSDKGSIPDRFSAQQFSDYHSELNMSSLELGDSALYFCASSLGVVGRSSTEAFFGQGTRLTVV.

The table lists this clonotype with a few counts. The chain is built from TRBV9 and TRBJ1-3, with a weak D call TRBD1 (6 bases). Germline CDR1 reads SGDLS; CDR2 reads YYNGEE. Trimming removed 4 bases from V and 4 bases from J, with 15 bases in between. The CDR3 extends over 15 amino acids. This CDR3 reads CASSPIQGGGNTIYF. The CDR3 coding sequence is TGTGCCAGCAGCCCGATACAGGGAGGCGGAAACACCATATATTTT.